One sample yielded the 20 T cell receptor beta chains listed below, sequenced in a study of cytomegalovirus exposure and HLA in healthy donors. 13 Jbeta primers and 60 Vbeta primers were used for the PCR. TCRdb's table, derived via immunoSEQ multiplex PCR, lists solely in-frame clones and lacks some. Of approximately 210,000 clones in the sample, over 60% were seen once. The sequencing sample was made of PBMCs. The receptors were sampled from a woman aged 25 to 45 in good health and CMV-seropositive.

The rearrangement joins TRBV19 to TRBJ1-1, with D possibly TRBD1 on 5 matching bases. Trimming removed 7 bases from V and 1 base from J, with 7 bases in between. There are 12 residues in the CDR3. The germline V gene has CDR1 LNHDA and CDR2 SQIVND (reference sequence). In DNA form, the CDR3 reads TGTGCCAGTACGCAGGGGAACACTGAAGCTTTCTTT. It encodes CASTQGNTEAFF.

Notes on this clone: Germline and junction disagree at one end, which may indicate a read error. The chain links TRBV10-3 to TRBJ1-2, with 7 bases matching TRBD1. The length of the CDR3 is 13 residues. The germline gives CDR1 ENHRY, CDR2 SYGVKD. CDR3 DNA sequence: TGTGCCACCAGTACAGACAGGGCCCATGGCTACACCTTC. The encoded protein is CATSTDRAHGYTF.

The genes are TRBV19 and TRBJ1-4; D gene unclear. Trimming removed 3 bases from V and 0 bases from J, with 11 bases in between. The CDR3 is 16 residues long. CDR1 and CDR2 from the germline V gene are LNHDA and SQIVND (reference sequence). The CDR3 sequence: CASSIWQFATNEKLFF. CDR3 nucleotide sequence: TGTGCCAGTAGTATCTGGCAGTTTGCAACTAATGAAAAACTGTTTTTT.

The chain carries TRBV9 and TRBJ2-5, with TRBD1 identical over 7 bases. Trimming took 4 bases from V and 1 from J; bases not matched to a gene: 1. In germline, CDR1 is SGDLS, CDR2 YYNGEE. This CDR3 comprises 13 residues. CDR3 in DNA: TGTGCCAGCAGCAGGGGGCTCCAAGAGACCCAGTACTTC. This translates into CASSRGLQETQYF.

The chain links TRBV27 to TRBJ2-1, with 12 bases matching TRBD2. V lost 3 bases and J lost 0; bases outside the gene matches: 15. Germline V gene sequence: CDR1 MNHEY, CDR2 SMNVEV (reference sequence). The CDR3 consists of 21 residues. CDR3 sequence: CASSFYRDILAGGTSYNEQFF. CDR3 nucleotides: TGTGCCAGCAGTTTCTACAGGGATATACTAGCGGGAGGTACCTCCTACAATGAGCAGTTCTTC.

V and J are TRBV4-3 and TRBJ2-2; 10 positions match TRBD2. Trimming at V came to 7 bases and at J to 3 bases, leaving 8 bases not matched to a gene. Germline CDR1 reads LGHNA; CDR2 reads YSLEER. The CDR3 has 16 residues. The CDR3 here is CASKAGGPGDTGELFF. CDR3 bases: TGCGCCAGCAAAGCGGGAGGGCCGGGGGACACCGGGGAGCTGTTTTTT.

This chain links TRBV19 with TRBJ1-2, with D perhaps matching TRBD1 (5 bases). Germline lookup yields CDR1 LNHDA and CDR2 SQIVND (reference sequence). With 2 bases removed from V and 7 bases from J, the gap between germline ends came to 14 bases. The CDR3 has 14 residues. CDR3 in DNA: TGTGCCAGTAGTATACTCCAGGGTGCGGCTGGCTACACCTTC. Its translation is CASSILQGAAGYTF.

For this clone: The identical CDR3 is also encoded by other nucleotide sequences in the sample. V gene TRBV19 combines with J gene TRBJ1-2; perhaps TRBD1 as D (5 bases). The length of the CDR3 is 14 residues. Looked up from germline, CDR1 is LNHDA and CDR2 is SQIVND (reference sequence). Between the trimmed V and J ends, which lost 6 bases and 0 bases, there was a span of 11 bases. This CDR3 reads CASSPGGANYGYTF. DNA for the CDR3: TGTGCCAGTAGCCCCGGGGGAGCTAACTATGGCTACACCTTC.

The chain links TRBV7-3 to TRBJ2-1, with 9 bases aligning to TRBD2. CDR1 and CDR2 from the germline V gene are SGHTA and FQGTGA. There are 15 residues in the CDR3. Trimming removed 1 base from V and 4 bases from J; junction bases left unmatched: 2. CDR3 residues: CASSLMSGGYNEQFF. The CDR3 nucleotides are TGTGCCAGCAGCTTAATGAGCGGGGGGTACAATGAGCAGTTCTTC.

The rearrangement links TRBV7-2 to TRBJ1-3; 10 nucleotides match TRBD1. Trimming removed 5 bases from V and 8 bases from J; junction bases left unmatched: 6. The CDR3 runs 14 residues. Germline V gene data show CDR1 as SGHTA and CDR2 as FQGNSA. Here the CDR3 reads CASSPGTGVHTIYF. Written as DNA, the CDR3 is TGTGCCAGCAGCCCGGGGACAGGGGTTCACACCATATATTTT.

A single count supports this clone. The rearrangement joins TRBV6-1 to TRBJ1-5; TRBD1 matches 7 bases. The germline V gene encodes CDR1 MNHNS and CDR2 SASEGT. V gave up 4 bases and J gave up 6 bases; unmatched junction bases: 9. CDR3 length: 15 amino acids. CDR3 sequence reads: CASSGTGGLGQPQHF. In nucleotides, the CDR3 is TGTGCCAGCAGTGGGACAGGAGGCCTGGGTCAGCCCCAGCATTTT.

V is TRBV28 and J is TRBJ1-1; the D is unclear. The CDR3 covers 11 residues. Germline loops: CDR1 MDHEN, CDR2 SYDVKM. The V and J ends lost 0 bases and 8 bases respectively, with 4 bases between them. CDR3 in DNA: TGTGCCAGCAGTTTATGGAGCGAAGCTTTCTTT. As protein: CASSLWSEAFF.

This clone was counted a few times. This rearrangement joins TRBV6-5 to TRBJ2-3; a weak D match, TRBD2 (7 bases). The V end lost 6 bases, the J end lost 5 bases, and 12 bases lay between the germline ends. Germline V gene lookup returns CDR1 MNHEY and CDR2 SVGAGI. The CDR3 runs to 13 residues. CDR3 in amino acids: CASSRGAVDTQYF. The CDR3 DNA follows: TGTGCCAGCAGCCGGGGGGCCGTAGATACGCAGTATTTT.

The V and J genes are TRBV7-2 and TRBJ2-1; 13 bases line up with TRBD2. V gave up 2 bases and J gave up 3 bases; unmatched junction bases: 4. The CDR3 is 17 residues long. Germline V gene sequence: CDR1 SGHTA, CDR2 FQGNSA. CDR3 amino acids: CASSLFGLAGVYNEQFF. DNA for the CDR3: TGTGCCAGCAGCTTATTTGGACTAGCGGGGGTCTACAATGAGCAGTTCTTC.

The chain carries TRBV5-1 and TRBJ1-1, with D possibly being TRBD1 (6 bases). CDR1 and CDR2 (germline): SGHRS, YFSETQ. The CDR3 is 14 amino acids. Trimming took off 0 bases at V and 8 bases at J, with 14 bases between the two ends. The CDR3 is CASSLVTGPVEAFF. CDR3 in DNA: TGCGCCAGCAGCTTGGTTACAGGGCCGGTCGAAGCTTTCTTT.

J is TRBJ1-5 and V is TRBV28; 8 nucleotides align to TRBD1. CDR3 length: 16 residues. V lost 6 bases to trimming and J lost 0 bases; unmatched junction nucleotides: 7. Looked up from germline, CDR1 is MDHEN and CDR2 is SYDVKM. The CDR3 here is CASSLTGAYSNQPQHF. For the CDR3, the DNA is TGTGCCAGCAGCCTGACAGGGGCCTATAGCAATCAGCCCCAGCATTTT.

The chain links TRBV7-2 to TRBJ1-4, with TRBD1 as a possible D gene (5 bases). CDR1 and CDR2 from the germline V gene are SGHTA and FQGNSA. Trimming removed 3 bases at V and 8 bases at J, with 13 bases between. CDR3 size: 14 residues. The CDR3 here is CASSFGRGGEKLFF. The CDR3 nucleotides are TGTGCCAGCAGCTTTGGCCGGGGGGGAGAAAAACTGTTTTTT.

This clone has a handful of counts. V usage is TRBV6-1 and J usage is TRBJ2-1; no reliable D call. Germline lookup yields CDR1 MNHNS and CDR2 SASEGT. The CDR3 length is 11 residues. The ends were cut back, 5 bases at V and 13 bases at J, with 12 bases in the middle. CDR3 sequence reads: CASSIKLEQFF. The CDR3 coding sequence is TGTGCCAGCAGTATTAAGCTTGAACAGTTCTTC.

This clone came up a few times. CDR3 residues: CASSAWTGTGGNTIYF. In DNA form, the CDR3 reads TGTGCCAGCAGCGCTTGGACCGGGACAGGGGGAAACACCATATATTTT. The chain is built from TRBV9 and TRBJ1-3; 9 bases line up with TRBD1. The V and J ends lost 3 bases and 4 bases, in that order; junction bases with no gene match: 8. The germline V gene encodes CDR1 SGDLS and CDR2 YYNGEE. The CDR3 is 16 residues long.

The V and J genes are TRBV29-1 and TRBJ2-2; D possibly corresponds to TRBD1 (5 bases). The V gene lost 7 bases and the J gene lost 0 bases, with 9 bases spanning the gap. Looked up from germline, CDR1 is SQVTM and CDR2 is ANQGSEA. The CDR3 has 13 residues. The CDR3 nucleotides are TGCAGCGCGTCCAGGGCGAACACCGGGGAGCTGTTTTTT. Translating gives CSASRANTGELFF.